Reported below is one TCR beta chain. Its target is not known. This record belongs to a study of cytomegalovirus exposure and HLA in healthy donors. Study-wide points: A previous analysis found most TCR beta V segments productive roughly 90% or roughly 30% of the time.

The PCR contained 60 Vbeta and 13 Jbeta primers. The method was immunoSEQ multiplex PCR; TCRdb's version includes in-frame clones alone and lacks a portion of them. The repertoire holds approximately 150,000 clones, with 80% to 85% as singletons. CDR1 ENHRY and CDR2 SYGVKD come from the germline V gene. CDR3 length: 15 residues. V gene TRBV10-3 combines with J gene TRBJ2-1, with TRBD2 matching over 8 bases. Sequencing was done on a sample of PBMCs. This clonotype was sampled from a woman in her 30s in good health and CMV-seronegative. The CDR3 nucleotides are TGTGCGACGGGGGGGGGCGTAGTCGGAGTAAGTGAGCAGTTCTTC. Its translation is CATGGGVVGVSEQFF.